This T cell receptor (beta chain) originates from a study of cytomegalovirus exposure and HLA in healthy donors. Notes on the study in general: Across HLA loci, a later analysis found differing TCR association rates, with DRB1 most and HLA-C fewest. The records held CMV serostatus as the only immune exposure information.

This clone has more than one count but fewer than ten. Antigen specificity is unknown. Trimming removed 0 bases from V and 4 bases from J, with 10 bases in between. CDR3 length: 15 amino acids. Per germline, CDR1 SGDLS and CDR2 YYNGEE. Healthy bone marrow donors made up the cohort. The PCR contained 60 Vbeta and 13 Jbeta primers. In the source study's methods: Later reanalysis found 60 million to 90 million unique TCR beta chains, some 10 million of them shared. The repertoire was sequenced with immunoSEQ multiplex PCR; TCRdb's copy has only in-frame clones and lacks some. V and J calls and clone size are given by that table; D and trimming were obtained from the DNA. Among more than 95,000 clones listed, just under 75% were seen once.

The receptor's source is a man aged 55 to 70 in good health and CMV-seropositive. V and J are TRBV9 and TRBJ2-2; D not resolved. Sequencing was carried out using PBMCs. The CDR3 spells CASSVGHSLTGELFF. CDR3 DNA sequence: TGTGCCAGCAGCGTAGGGCACAGTCTCACCGGGGAGCTGTTTTTT.